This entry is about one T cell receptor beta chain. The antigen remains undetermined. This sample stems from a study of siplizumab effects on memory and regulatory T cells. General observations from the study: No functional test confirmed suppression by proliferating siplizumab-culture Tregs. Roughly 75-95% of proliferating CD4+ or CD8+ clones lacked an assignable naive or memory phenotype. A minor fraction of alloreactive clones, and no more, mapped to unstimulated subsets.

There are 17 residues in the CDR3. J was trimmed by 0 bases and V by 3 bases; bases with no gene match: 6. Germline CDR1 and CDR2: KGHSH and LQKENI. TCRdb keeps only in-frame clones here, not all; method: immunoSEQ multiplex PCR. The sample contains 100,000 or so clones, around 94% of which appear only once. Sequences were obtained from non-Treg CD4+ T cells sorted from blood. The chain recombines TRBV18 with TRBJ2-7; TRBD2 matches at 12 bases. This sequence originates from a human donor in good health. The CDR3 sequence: CASSPASGRGISYEQYF. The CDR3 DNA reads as TGTGCCAGCTCACCTGCTAGCGGGAGGGGAATCTCCTACGAGCAGTACTTC.